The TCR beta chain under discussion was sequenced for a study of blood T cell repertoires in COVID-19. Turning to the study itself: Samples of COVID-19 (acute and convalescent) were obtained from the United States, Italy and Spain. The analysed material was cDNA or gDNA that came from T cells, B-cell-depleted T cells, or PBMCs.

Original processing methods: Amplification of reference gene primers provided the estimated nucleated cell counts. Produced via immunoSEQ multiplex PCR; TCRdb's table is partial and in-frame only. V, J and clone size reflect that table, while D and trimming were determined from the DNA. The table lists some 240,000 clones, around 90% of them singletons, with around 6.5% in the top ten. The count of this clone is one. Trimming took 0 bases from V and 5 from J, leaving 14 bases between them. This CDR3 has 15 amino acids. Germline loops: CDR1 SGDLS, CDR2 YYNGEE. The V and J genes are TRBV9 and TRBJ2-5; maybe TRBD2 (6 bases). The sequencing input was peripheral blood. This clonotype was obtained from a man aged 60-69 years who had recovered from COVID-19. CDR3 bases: TGTGCCAGCAGCGTAGGCGGGACCTCCGGCGAGACCCAGTACTTC. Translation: CASSVGGTSGETQYF.